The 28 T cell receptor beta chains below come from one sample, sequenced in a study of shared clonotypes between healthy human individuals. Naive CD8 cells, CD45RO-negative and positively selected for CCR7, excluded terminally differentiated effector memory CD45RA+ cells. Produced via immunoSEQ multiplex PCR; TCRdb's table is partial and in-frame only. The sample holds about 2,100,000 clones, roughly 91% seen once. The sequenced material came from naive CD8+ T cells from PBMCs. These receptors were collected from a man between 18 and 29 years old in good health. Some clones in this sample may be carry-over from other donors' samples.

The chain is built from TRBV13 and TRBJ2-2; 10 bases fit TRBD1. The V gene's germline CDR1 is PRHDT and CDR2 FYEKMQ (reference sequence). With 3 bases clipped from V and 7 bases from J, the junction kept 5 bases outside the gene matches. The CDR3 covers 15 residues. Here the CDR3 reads CASSLWDRGYGELFF. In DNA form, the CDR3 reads TGTGCCAGCAGCTTGTGGGACAGGGGATACGGGGAGCTGTTTTTT. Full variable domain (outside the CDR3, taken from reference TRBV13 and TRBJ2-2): AAGVIQSPRHLIKEKRETATLKCYPIPRHDTVYWYQQGPGQDPQFLISFYEKMQSDKGSIPDRFSAQQFSDYHSELNMSSLELGDSALYFCASSLWDRGYGELFFGEGSRLTVL.

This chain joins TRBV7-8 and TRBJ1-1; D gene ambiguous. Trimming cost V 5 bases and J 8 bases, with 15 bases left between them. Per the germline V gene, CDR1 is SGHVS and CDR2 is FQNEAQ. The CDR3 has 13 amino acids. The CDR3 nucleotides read TGTGCCAGCAGCATCTCGTGGACGGAGGAAGCTTTCTTT. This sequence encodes CASSISWTEEAFF.

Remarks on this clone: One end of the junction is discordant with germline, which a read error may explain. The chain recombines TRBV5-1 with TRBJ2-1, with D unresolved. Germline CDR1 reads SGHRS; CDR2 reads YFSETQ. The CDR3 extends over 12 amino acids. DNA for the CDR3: TGCGCCAGCACCTTGGTCGTTGGTGAGCAGTTCTTC. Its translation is CASTLVVGEQFF.

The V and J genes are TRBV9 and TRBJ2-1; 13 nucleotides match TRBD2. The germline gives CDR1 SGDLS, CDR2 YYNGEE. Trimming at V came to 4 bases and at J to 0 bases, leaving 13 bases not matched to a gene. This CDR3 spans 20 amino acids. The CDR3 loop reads CASSTPPGLAGPSSYNEQFF. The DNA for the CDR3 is TGTGCCAGCAGCACACCACCGGGACTAGCGGGGCCTAGCTCCTACAATGAGCAGTTCTTC. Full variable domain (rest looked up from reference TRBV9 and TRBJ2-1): DSGVTQTPKHLITATGQRVTLRCSPRSGDLSVYWYQQSLDQGLQFLIQYYNGEERAKGNILERFSAQQFPDLHSELNLSSLELGDSALYFCASSTPPGLAGPSSYNEQFFGPGTRLTVL.

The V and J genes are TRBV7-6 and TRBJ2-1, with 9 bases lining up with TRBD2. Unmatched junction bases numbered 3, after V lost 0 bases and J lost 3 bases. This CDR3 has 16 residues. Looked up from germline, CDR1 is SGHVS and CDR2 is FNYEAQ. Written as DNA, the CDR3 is TGTGCCAGCAGCTTAGCGAAAGCGGGAGGCTACAATGAGCAGTTCTTC. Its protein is CASSLAKAGGYNEQFF.

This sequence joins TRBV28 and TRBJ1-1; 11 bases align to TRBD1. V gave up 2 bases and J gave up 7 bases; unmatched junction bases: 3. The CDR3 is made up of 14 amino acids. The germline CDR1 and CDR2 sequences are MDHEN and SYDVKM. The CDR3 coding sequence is TGTGCCAGCAGTTTAAGTGGGACAGGGGGTGAAGCTTTCTTT. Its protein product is CASSLSGTGGEAFF. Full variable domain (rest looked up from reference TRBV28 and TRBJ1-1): DVKVTQSSRYLVKRTGEKVFLECVQDMDHENMFWYRQDPGLGLRLIYFSYDVKMKEKGDIPEGYSVSREKKERFSLILESASTNQTSMYLCASSLSGTGGEAFFGQGTRLTVV.

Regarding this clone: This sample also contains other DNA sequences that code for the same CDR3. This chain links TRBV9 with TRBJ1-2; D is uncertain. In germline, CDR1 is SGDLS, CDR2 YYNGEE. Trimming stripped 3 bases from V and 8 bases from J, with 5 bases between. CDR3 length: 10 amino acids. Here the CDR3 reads CASSGGGYTF. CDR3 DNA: TGTGCCAGCAGCGGCGGAGGCTACACCTTC.

CDR3 bases: TGTGCCAGCAGCGTATATGCGACTAGCTCCTACAATGAGCAGTTCTTC. Residues: CASSVYATSSYNEQFF. This rearrangement joins TRBV9 to TRBJ2-1; a weak D match, TRBD2 (6 bases). The ends were cut back, 1 base at V and 0 bases at J, with 11 bases in the middle. The CDR3 has 16 residues. Germline V gene lookup returns CDR1 SGDLS and CDR2 YYNGEE.

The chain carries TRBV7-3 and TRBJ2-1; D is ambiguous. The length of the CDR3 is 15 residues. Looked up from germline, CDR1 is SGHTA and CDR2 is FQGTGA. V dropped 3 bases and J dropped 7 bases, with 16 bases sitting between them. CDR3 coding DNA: TGTGCCAGCAGCTTGTTCCCCAAGGGCCTTAATGAGCAGTTCTTC. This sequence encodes CASSLFPKGLNEQFF.

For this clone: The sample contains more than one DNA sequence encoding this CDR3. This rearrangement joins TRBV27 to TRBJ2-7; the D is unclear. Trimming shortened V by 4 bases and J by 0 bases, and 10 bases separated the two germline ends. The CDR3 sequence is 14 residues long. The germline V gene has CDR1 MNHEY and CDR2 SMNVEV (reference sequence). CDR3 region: CASSWGGSSYEQYF. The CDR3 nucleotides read TGTGCCAGCAGTTGGGGTGGAAGCTCCTACGAGCAGTACTTC.

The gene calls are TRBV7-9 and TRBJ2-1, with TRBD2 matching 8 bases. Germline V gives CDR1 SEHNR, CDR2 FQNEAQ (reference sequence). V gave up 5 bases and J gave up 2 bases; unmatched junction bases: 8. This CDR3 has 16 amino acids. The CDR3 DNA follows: TGTGCCAGCAGCCCTTTCTCTAGCGGGCCCTACAATGAGCAGTTCTTC. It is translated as CASSPFSSGPYNEQFF.

CDR3 DNA sequence: TGTGCCAGCAGGACGGGGCCCTACGAAAAACTGTTTTTT. Translating gives CASRTGPYEKLFF. The rearrangement uses TRBV6-1 and TRBJ1-4, with D perhaps matching TRBD1 (5 bases). The CDR3 is 13 amino acids. The V gene lost 6 bases and the J gene lost 8 bases, with 13 bases spanning the gap. The germline gives CDR1 MNHNS, CDR2 SASEGT.

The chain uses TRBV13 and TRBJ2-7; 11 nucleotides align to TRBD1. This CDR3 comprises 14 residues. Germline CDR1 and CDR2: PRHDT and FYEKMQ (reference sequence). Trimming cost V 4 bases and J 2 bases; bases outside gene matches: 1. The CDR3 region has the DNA TGTGCCAGCAGCTGGGACAGGGGGGCCTACGAGCAGTACTTC. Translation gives CASSWDRGAYEQYF.

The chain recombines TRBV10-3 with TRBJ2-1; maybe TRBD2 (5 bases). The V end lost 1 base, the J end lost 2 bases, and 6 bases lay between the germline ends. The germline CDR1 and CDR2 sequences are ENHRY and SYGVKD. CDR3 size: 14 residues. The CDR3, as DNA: TGTGCCATCAGTGAGTGGACTCCCTACAATGAGCAGTTCTTC. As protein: CAISEWTPYNEQFF.

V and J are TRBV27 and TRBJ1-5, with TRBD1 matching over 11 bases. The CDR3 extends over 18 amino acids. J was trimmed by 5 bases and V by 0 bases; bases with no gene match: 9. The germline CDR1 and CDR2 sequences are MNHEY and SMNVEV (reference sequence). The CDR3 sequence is CASSLSRDRGTTDQPQHF. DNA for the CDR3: TGTGCCAGCAGTTTATCTAGGGACAGGGGGACGACCGATCAGCCCCAGCATTTT.

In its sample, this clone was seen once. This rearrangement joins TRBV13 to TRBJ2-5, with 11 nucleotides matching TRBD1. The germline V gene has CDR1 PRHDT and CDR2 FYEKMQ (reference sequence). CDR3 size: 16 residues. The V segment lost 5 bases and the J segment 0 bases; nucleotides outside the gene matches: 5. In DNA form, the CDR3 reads TGTGCCAGCAGCAAGAGGGACAGGGGGTACCAAGAGACCCAGTACTTC. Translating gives CASSKRDRGYQETQYF.

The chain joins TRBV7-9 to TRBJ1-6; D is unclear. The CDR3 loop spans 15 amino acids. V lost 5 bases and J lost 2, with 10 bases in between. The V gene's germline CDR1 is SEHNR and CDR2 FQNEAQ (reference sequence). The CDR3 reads CASSRATAYNSPLHF. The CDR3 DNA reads TGTGCCAGCAGCCGCGCGACGGCCTATAATTCACCCCTCCACTTT.

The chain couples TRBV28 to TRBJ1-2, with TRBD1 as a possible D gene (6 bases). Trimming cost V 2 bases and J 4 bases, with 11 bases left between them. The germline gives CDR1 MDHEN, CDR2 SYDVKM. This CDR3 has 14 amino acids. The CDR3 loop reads CASSLPGQPYGYTF. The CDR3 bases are TGTGCCAGCAGTTTACCCGGACAGCCCTATGGCTACACCTTC.

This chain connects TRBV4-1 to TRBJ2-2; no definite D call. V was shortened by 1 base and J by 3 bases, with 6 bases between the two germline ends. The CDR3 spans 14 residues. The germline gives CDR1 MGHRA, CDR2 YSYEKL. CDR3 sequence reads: CASSQVTDTGELFF. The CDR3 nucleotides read TGCGCCAGCAGCCAAGTTACAGACACCGGGGAGCTGTTTTTT.

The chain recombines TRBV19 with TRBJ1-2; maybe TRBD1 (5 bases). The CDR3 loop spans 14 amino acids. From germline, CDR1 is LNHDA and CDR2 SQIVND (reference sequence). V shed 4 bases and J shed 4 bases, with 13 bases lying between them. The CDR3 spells CASSTVDGAYGYTF. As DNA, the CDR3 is TGTGCCAGTAGTACCGTCGACGGGGCCTATGGCTACACCTTC. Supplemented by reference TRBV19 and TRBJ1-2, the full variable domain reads DGGITQSPKYLFRKEGQNVTLSCEQNLNHDAMYWYRQDPGQGLRLIYYSQIVNDFQKGDIAEGYSVSREKKESFPLTVTSAQKNPTAFYLCASSTVDGAYGYTFGSGTRLTVV.

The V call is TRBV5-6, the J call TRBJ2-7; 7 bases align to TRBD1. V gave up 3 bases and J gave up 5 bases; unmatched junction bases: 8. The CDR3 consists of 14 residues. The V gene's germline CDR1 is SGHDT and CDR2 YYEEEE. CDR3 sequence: CASSSWDSGDEQYF. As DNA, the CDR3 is TGTGCCAGCAGCTCGTGGGACAGCGGAGACGAGCAGTACTTC.

CDR3 DNA: TGTGCCAGCAGTGAACGAGGACAGAGATTTAGCAATCAGCCCCAGCATTTT. Its protein is CASSERGQRFSNQPQHF. The chain recombines TRBV6-1 with TRBJ1-5; TRBD1 might be the D (6 bases). V was shortened by 2 bases and J by 0 bases, with 14 bases between the two germline ends. CDR1 and CDR2 from the germline V gene are MNHNS and SASEGT. The CDR3 consists of 17 residues.

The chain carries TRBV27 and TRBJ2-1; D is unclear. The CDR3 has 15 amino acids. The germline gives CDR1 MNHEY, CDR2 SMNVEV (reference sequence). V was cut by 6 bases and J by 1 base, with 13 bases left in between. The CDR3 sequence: CASRIQWNSYNEQFF. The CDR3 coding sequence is TGTGCCAGCAGGATCCAGTGGAATTCCTACAATGAGCAGTTCTTC.

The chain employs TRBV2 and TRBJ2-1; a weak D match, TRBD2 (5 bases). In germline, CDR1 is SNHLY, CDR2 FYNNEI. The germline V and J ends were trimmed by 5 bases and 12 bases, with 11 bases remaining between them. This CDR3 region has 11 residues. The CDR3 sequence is CASSWTSSQFF. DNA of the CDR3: TGTGCCAGCAGTTGGACTTCGTCGCAGTTCTTC. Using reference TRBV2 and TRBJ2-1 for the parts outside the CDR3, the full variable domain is EPEVTQTPSHQVTQMGQEVILRCVPISNHLYFYWYRQILGQKVEFLVSFYNNEISEKSEIFDDQFSVERPDGSNFTLKIRSTKLEDSAMYFCASSWTSSQFFGPGTRLTVL.

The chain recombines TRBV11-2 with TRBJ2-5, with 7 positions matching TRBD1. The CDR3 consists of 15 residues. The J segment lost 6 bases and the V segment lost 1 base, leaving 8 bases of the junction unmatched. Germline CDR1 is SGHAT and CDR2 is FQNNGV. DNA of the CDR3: TGTGCCAGCAGCTTAGGGGAATACAGGGGACAGACCCAGTACTTC. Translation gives CASSLGEYRGQTQYF.

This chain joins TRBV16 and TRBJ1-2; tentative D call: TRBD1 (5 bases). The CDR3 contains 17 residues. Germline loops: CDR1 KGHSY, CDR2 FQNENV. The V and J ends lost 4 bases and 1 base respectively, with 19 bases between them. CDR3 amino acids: CASSRPVREVGNYGYTF. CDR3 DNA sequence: TGTGCCAGCAGCCGGCCGGTCAGGGAAGTGGGTAACTATGGCTACACCTTC.

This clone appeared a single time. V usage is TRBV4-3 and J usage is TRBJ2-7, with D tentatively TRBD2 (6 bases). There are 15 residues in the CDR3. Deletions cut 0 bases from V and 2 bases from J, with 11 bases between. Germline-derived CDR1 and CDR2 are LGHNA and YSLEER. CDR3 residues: CASSQDGGTAYEQYF. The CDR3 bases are TGCGCCAGCAGCCAAGATGGCGGGACGGCCTACGAGCAGTACTTC.

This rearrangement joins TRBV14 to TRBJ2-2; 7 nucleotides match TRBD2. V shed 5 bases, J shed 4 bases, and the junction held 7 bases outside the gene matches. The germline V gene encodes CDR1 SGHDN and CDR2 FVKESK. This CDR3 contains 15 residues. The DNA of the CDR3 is TGTGCCAGCAGCTTTCAGCGGGAAGGCACCGGGGAGCTGTTTTTT. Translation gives CASSFQREGTGELFF.